The TCR beta chain under discussion was sequenced for a study of regulatory T cells in long-lasting Graves disease. The CDR3 has 15 amino acids. V was trimmed by 7 bases and J by 0 bases, leaving 13 bases between them. Time point of the sample: newly diagnosed GD, antithyroid drugs for less than 3 months. There was RNA extracted from PBMCs, and the TCR library was made from it. Patients came through an endocrinology department, and that department was in Xi'an, China. A roughly 10-milliliter sample of peripheral blood was drawn into EDTA tubes. The sample holds many counts of this clonotype. Construction of the TCR beta libraries employed iRepertoire HTBI primers in conjunction with Arm-PCR of CDR3 regions. Using its own MiXCR run on the multiplex PCR reads, TCRdb lists one record per CDR3 protein. The sample shows approximately 300,000 distinct CDR3 sequences, over 15% of them seen only once.

Sequencing used peripheral blood mononuclear cells (PBMCs), obtained at new diagnosis, from a patient treated with antithyroid drugs. V usage is TRBV12-3 or TRBV12-4 and J usage is TRBJ1-3; D unclear. The receptor's source is a female donor with Graves disease. The CDR3 loop is CASNFGNPSGNTIYF. The CDR3 bases are TGTGCCAGCAATTTTGGCAATCCCTCTGGAAACACCATATATTTT.